The 9 T cell receptor beta chains in this list originate from one sample, sequenced in a study of CD4 T cells in relation to SARS-CoV-2 and coronaviruses (dated by TCRdb to the early 2020s). CD4+ T cells from unexposed donors were collected before the COVID-19 pandemic (2011-2018). After less than 13 days of culture, CD4+ T cells were isolated with the EasySep CD4+ T cell isolation kit. The library was built by means of the immunoSEQ multiplex PCR assay. TCRdb holds this immuneACCESS table with in-frame rearrangements only. Some clones are missing; in checked studies, unresolved V genes explain under half, and the rest has no known cause. For this sample the table gives approximately 20,000 clones, of which approximately 82% were detected only once. The top ten clones comprise roughly 17% of the sample. Antigen specificity for these receptors is unknown. The source material was CD4+ T cells from PBMCs, cultured in vitro. The origin of the receptors is a human donor in good health.

This clone was seen once. The chain uses TRBV10-1 and TRBJ2-1; 7 positions agree with TRBD1. V shed 2 bases, J shed 9 bases, and the junction held 1 base outside the gene matches. The CDR3 covers 12 residues. In germline, CDR1 is WNHNN, CDR2 SYGVQD (reference sequence). As DNA, the CDR3 is TGCGCCAGCAGTGAGACAGGGGTTGAGCAGTTCTTC. Its protein is CASSETGVEQFF.

This clone has just a few counts. The J gene is TRBJ2-1, the V gene TRBV11-2; 8 bases are a match to TRBD2. V dropped 3 bases and J dropped 6; count of bases not matched to a gene: 7. The length of the CDR3 is 15 residues. The germline CDR1 and CDR2 sequences are SGHAT and FQNNGV. The CDR3 region is CASSLDGRAGNEQFF. The CDR3 DNA reads as TGTGCCAGCAGCTTGGACGGGAGGGCCGGCAATGAGCAGTTCTTC.

Only one count was recorded for this clone. The gene calls are TRBV12-3 or TRBV12-4 and TRBJ1-4; D possibly corresponds to TRBD1 (6 bases). V gave up 6 bases and J gave up 8 bases, with 10 bases separating them. The CDR3 has 12 residues. The CDR3 sequence: CASRRTEEKLFF. Here the CDR3 DNA reads TGTGCCAGCAGGCGGACAGAGGAAAAACTGTTTTTT.

This clone is medium-sized in the sample. The rearrangement joins TRBV25-1 to TRBJ2-7; TRBD1 matches at 7 bases. V was clipped by 5 bases and J by 6 bases; unmatched bases: 10. The CDR3 is 14 amino acids. CDR1 and CDR2 from the germline V gene are MGHDK and SYGVNS. The CDR3 sequence is CASSPGQLRPEQYF. CDR3 coding DNA: TGTGCCAGCAGTCCGGGACAGCTTCGTCCCGAGCAGTACTTC.

V usage is TRBV5-1 and J usage is TRBJ1-1, with D possibly TRBD1 on 5 matching bases. Germline V gene sequence: CDR1 SGHRS, CDR2 YFSETQ. The CDR3 loop spans 15 amino acids. Trimming removed 3 bases at V and 0 bases at J, with 12 bases between. In DNA form, the CDR3 reads TGCGCCAGCAGCTGGGGGGGGGAAATGAACACTGAAGCTTTCTTT. It translates to CASSWGGEMNTEAFF.

Comments on this clone: This CDR3 is also generated by other DNA sequences in the sample. This sequence joins TRBV3-1 (or the pseudogene TRBV3-2) and TRBJ2-7; D may be TRBD1 (6 bases). The CDR3 is made up of 15 amino acids. The V end lost 3 bases, the J end lost 2 bases, and 14 bases lay between the germline ends. Germline loops: CDR1 LGHDT, CDR2 YNNKEL (reference sequence). The CDR3 protein is CASSQAPTGPYEQYF. Written as DNA, the CDR3 is TGTGCCAGCAGCCAGGCCCCCACAGGGCCCTACGAGCAGTACTTC.

V and J are TRBV10-3 and TRBJ2-3; TRBD1 might be the D (6 bases). V lost 3 bases and J lost 14, with 15 bases in between. Germline CDR1 ENHRY, CDR2 SYGVKD. The CDR3 sequence is 12 residues long. CDR3 amino acids: CAISDKFTGMYF. The CDR3 nucleotides are TGTGCCATCAGTGATAAGTTCACAGGGATGTATTTT.

The V gene is TRBV6-5, the J gene TRBJ2-3; D possibly corresponds to TRBD2 (5 bases). Germline CDR1 MNHEY, CDR2 SVGAGI. This CDR3 is built from 16 residues. The V gene lost 0 bases and the J gene lost 2 bases, with 12 bases spanning the gap. CDR3 DNA sequence: TGTGCCAGCAGTTACTCGACCCCGGGATTCACAGATACGCAGTATTTT. Translating gives CASSYSTPGFTDTQYF.

J is TRBJ1-1 and V is TRBV28; D is unclear. The CDR3 runs to 11 residues. Germline CDR1 reads MDHEN; CDR2 reads SYDVKM. V lost 4 bases, J lost 9 bases, and 9 bases lay in between. CDR3 amino acids: CASSSEWKAFF. The CDR3, as DNA: TGTGCCAGCAGTTCGGAGTGGAAAGCTTTCTTT.